These 30 T cell receptor beta chains were sequenced from one sample in a study of T cell responses to AZD1222 COVID-19 vaccine. Assay: immunoSEQ multiplex PCR; the TCRdb copy retains only in-frame clones and omits some. The sample has some 130,000 clones, 80% to 95% seen once. The sample was peripheral blood, taken 28 days after the second AZD1222 dose. The receptors here all came from an adult who received the AZD1222 COVID-19 vaccine.

The chain uses TRBV19 and TRBJ2-1; D is undetermined. CDR1 and CDR2 (germline): LNHDA, SQIVND (reference sequence). The CDR3 is made up of 13 amino acids. V lost 6 bases to trimming and J lost 9 bases, with 15 bases between them. CDR3 region: CASSTEYRREQFF. CDR3 bases: TGTGCCAGTAGCACGGAGTATAGGCGTGAGCAGTTCTTC.

The genes are TRBV7-8 and TRBJ1-4; no firm D call. CDR3 size: 14 residues. V lost 8 bases, J lost 8 bases, and 18 bases lay in between. CDR1 is SGHVS, CDR2 FQNEAQ, per germline. The CDR3 DNA is TGTGCCAGCGGACGGATGCCTCCAGGCGAAAAACTGTTTTTT. Its protein is CASGRMPPGEKLFF.

The DNA for the CDR3 is TGCGCCAGCAGCTTGTTGGGCAGCGATAATTCACCCCTCCACTTT. Translated, it gives CASSLLGSDNSPLHF. The genes are TRBV5-1 and TRBJ1-6, with unresolved D. V was cut by 1 base and J by 5 bases, with 10 bases left in between. Per germline, CDR1 SGHRS and CDR2 YFSETQ. CDR3 length: 15 amino acids.

The CDR3 DNA sequence: TGTGCCAGCAGTACTCCCCAGGGAATACGCAATCAGCCCCAGCATTTT. Amino acid sequence: CASSTPQGIRNQPQHF. J is TRBJ1-5 and V is TRBV6-2 or TRBV6-3; possibly TRBD1 for D (5 bases). Germline CDR1 reads MNHEY; CDR2 reads SVGEGT. The V end lost 5 bases, the J end lost 2 bases, and 16 bases lay between the germline ends. This CDR3 region has 16 residues.

The chain joins TRBV6-1 to TRBJ2-1; D tentatively fits TRBD1 or TRBD2 (5 bases each). Per germline, CDR1 MNHNS and CDR2 SASEGT. The CDR3 loop spans 15 amino acids. Trimming took 5 bases from V and 7 from J, leaving 18 bases between them. CDR3 amino acids: CASSFGLRGGNEQFF. The CDR3 DNA is TGTGCCAGCAGTTTCGGGCTGAGGGGCGGGAATGAGCAGTTCTTC.

About this clone itself: The same CDR3 arises from other DNA sequences in this sample as well. The chain links TRBV6-5 to TRBJ1-5; no firm D call. This CDR3 contains 13 residues. V lost 8 bases, J lost 2 bases, and 10 bases lay in between. In germline, CDR1 is MNHEY, CDR2 SVGAGI. CDR3: CASSSGGNQPQHF. The CDR3 bases are TGTGCCAGCTCCTCCGGCGGCAATCAGCCCCAGCATTTT.

The genes are TRBV11-2 and TRBJ2-1; no clear D. This CDR3 is built from 15 residues. Germline V gives CDR1 SGHAT, CDR2 FQNNGV. V lost 4 bases, J lost 1 base, and 11 bases lay in between. The CDR3 is CASSSDGLSYNEQFF. The CDR3 coding sequence is TGTGCCAGCAGCTCGGACGGATTGTCCTACAATGAGCAGTTCTTC.

CDR3 bases: TGTGCCATCACACCGGGACAGAACACTGAAGCTTTCTTT. Its translation: CAITPGQNTEAFF. This chain connects TRBV10-3 to TRBJ1-1; possible D gene TRBD1, 6 bases. Germline CDR1 ENHRY, CDR2 SYGVKD. The CDR3 has 13 residues. Trimming cost V 7 bases and J 1 base, with 10 bases left between them.

This clone turned up a few times. In DNA, the CDR3 is TGTGCCAGCAGTTCACATCCCGAGCCCACTAACTATGGCTACACCTTC. Translating it yields CASSSHPEPTNYGYTF. The chain combines TRBV6-6 with TRBJ1-2, with D unresolved. The CDR3 covers 16 residues. The germline CDR1 and CDR2 sequences are MNHNY and SVGAGI (reference sequence). V lost 4 bases and J lost 0, with 15 bases in between.

The CDR3 DNA sequence: TGTGCCAGCAGAACGACAGGGACCTATGGCTACACCTTC. Translated, it gives CASRTTGTYGYTF. The V call is TRBV6-5, the J call TRBJ1-2; 7 positions match TRBD1. The V segment lost 6 bases and the J segment 4 bases; nucleotides outside the gene matches: 5. The length of the CDR3 is 13 residues. Germline V gene lookup returns CDR1 MNHEY and CDR2 SVGAGI.

The rearrangement links TRBV11-3 to TRBJ2-7; 11 bases are a match to TRBD1. This CDR3 is built from 16 residues. V trimming: 5 bases; J trimming: 7 bases; junction bases outside the gene matches: 13. CDR1 is SGHNT, CDR2 YENEEA, per germline. This CDR3 is CASSDPGQGGSGEQYF. The CDR3 DNA sequence: TGTGCCAGCAGCGACCCGGGACAGGGGGGCAGTGGAGAGCAGTACTTC. Combining the CDR3 with reference TRBV11-3 and TRBJ2-7 gives the whole variable domain EAGVVQSPRYKIIEKKQPVAFWCNPISGHNTLYWYLQNLGQGPELLIRYENEEAVDDSQLPKDRFSAERLKGVDSTLKIQPAELGDSAVYLCASSDPGQGGSGEQYFGPGTRLTVT.

The chain uses TRBV30 and TRBJ1-2; D is perhaps TRBD1 (5 bases). This CDR3 has 11 residues. CDR1 is GTSNPN, CDR2 SVGIG, per germline (reference sequence). The germline V and J ends were trimmed by 4 bases and 8 bases, with 11 bases remaining between them. CDR3 sequence reads: CAWMTVGGYTF. Written as DNA, the CDR3 is TGTGCCTGGATGACAGTAGGAGGCTACACCTTC.

V usage is TRBV7-9 and J usage is TRBJ1-3; TRBD1 aligns across 8 bases. Germline values: CDR1 SEHNR, CDR2 FQNEAQ (reference sequence). CDR3 length equals 15 residues. Trimming took 11 bases from V and 7 from J; bases not matched to a gene: 16. The CDR3 DNA follows: TGTGCCGTTCTCGCGGCGGACAGGGAATGGAACACCATATATTTT. Its translation is CAVLAADREWNTIYF. Complete variable domain (other parts from reference TRBV7-9 and TRBJ1-3): DTGVSQNPRHKITKRGQNVTFRCDPISEHNRLYWYRQTLGQGPEFLTYFQNEAQLEKSRLLSDRFSAERPKGSFSTLEIQRTEQGDSAMYLCAVLAADREWNTIYFGEGSWLTVV.

This clone was seen once. V usage is TRBV2 and J usage is TRBJ1-5; D not resolved. CDR1 SNHLY and CDR2 FYNNEI come from the germline V gene. The V end lost 5 bases, the J end lost 3 bases, and 11 bases lay between the germline ends. This CDR3 spans 14 amino acids. The CDR3 DNA reads TGTGCCAGCAGTCCCGGGCAGACCAATCAGCCCCAGCATTTT. This encodes CASSPGQTNQPQHF.

The rearrangement links TRBV30 to TRBJ2-5; D is possibly TRBD2 (5 bases). The V end lost 5 bases, the J end lost 0 bases, and 16 bases lay between the germline ends. The CDR3 has 15 amino acids. The germline gives CDR1 GTSNPN, CDR2 SVGIG (reference sequence). CDR3 nucleotides: TGTGCCTGGCGGAGTAGCGTTTACGACCAAGAGACCCAGTACTTC. This translates into CAWRSSVYDQETQYF.

The genes are TRBV28 and TRBJ2-1, with D maybe TRBD2 (6 bases). This CDR3 is built from 12 residues. Germline V lookup: CDR1 MDHEN, CDR2 SYDVKM. V lost 2 bases, J lost 10 bases, and 9 bases lay in between. The CDR3 bases are TGTGCCAGCAGTTTAGGGGGGAAGGAGCAGTTCTTC. This encodes CASSLGGKEQFF.

The chain carries TRBV5-1 and TRBJ2-1, with no clear D. V lost 0 bases, J lost 5 bases, and 3 bases lay in between. CDR1 and CDR2 (germline): SGHRS, YFSETQ. The CDR3 runs to 12 residues. The CDR3 sequence: CASSLADNEQFF. CDR3 nucleotide sequence: TGCGCCAGCAGCTTGGCGGACAATGAGCAGTTCTTC. Full variable domain (remainder filled in from reference TRBV5-1 and TRBJ2-1): KAGVTQTPRYLIKTRGQQVTLSCSPISGHRSVSWYQQTPGQGLQFLFEYFSETQRNKGNFPGRFSGRQFSNSRSEMNVSTLELGDSALYLCASSLADNEQFFGPGTRLTVL.

The rearrangement joins TRBV6-5 to TRBJ2-7; D is perhaps TRBD1 or TRBD2 (6 bases each). The CDR3 totals 16 residues. Trimming removed 0 bases at V and 2 bases at J, with 14 bases between. The germline V gene has CDR1 MNHEY and CDR2 SVGAGI. The CDR3 DNA is TGTGCCAGCAGTTACTCTCTTGGAGGGGACACCTACGAGCAGTACTTC. It translates to CASSYSLGGDTYEQYF.

V usage is TRBV19 and J usage is TRBJ1-1; D gene uncertain. The CDR3 covers 11 residues. The germline V gene encodes CDR1 LNHDA and CDR2 SQIVND (reference sequence). With 4 bases removed from V and 8 bases from J, the gap between germline ends came to 8 bases. CDR3 in DNA: TGTGCCAGTAGTAACGGACTAGAAGCTTTCTTT. Protein sequence: CASSNGLEAFF.

This clone turned up a few times. This sequence joins TRBV5-6 and TRBJ2-3; D gene unclear. CDR3 length: 14 amino acids. V lost 3 bases, J lost 0 bases, and 8 bases lay in between. Per the germline V gene, CDR1 is SGHDT and CDR2 is YYEEEE. The CDR3 spells CASSSWGSTDTQYF. CDR3 sequence (DNA): TGTGCCAGCAGCTCCTGGGGTAGCACAGATACGCAGTATTTT.

This chain links TRBV28 with TRBJ1-5; D is possibly TRBD1 (6 bases). The length of the CDR3 is 13 residues. The V gene lost 8 bases and the J gene lost 6 bases, with 14 bases spanning the gap. Germline V gene data show CDR1 as MDHEN and CDR2 as SYDVKM. In DNA form, the CDR3 reads TGTGCCAGCGGAGGGGGTGCTGGTCAGCCCCAGCATTTT. Translation: CASGGGAGQPQHF. Supplemented by reference TRBV28 and TRBJ1-5, the full variable domain reads DVKVTQSSRYLVKRTGEKVFLECVQDMDHENMFWYRQDPGLGLRLIYFSYDVKMKEKGDIPEGYSVSREKKERFSLILESASTNQTSMYLCASGGGAGQPQHFGDGTRLSIL.

The chain carries TRBV13 and TRBJ1-2; 7 nucleotides agree with TRBD1. Germline CDR1 PRHDT, CDR2 FYEKMQ (reference sequence). Losses at the gene ends were 3 bases for V and 2 bases for J; bases not matched to a gene: 0. CDR3 length equals 13 residues. CDR3 in DNA: TGTGCCAGCAGCTTGGGACAGAACTATGGCTACACCTTC. As protein: CASSLGQNYGYTF.

This rearrangement joins TRBV21-1 to TRBJ2-7; the table assigns TRBD1, which was not confirmed against the DNA. TRBV21-1 is a pseudogene locus. This CDR3 contains 15 residues. The CDR3 coding sequence is TGTGCCAGCAGCAAAGGGGTACAGGTCCGCTACGAGCAGTACTTC. As protein: CASSKGVQVRYEQYF.

J is TRBJ1-1 and V is TRBV3-1 (or the pseudogene TRBV3-2), with 7 bases aligning to TRBD1. The length of the CDR3 is 16 residues. V was clipped by 4 bases and J by 1 base; unmatched bases: 9. The germline V gene has CDR1 LGHDT and CDR2 YNNKEL (reference sequence). DNA for the CDR3: TGTGCCAGCAGCCTCAGCGAGGGGACAGAGAACACTGAAGCTTTCTTT. Its protein product is CASSLSEGTENTEAFF.

This chain connects TRBV19 to TRBJ1-5; no clear D. CDR3 length equals 13 residues. In germline, CDR1 is LNHDA, CDR2 SQIVND (reference sequence). Trimming left V 5 bases short and J 2 bases short, with 7 bases between. The CDR3 is CASSDGGNQPQHF. In nucleotides, the CDR3 is TGTGCCAGTAGTGACGGGGGCAATCAGCCCCAGCATTTT.

The V and J genes are TRBV6-5 and TRBJ1-2; TRBD1 agrees at 7 bases. The CDR3 has 13 amino acids. Germline lookup yields CDR1 MNHEY and CDR2 SVGAGI. Trimming removed 4 bases from V and 4 bases from J; junction bases left unmatched: 3. The CDR3 spells CASSLTGPYGYTF. CDR3 DNA: TGTGCCAGCAGTTTGACAGGGCCCTATGGCTACACCTTC.

J is TRBJ1-5 and V is TRBV7-9; unclear D gene. CDR1 and CDR2 from the germline V gene are SEHNR and FQNEAQ (reference sequence). V lost 3 bases to trimming and J lost 8 bases, with 14 bases between them. This CDR3 contains 14 residues. CDR3 sequence: CASSFKEGAEPQHF. The CDR3 DNA follows: TGTGCCAGCAGCTTTAAAGAGGGAGCGGAGCCCCAGCATTTT.

The chain couples TRBV30 to TRBJ1-2; the D gene is possibly TRBD1 (5 bases). The length of the CDR3 is 11 residues. V shed 2 bases and J shed 9 bases, with 10 bases lying between them. Germline V gene sequence: CDR1 GTSNPN, CDR2 SVGIG (reference sequence). The CDR3 protein is CAWSRDQSYTF. The CDR3 bases are TGTGCCTGGAGTCGGGACCAGAGCTACACCTTC.

The V gene is TRBV6-2 or TRBV6-3, the J gene TRBJ1-2; D is unclear. This CDR3 has 12 amino acids. Trimming left V 0 bases short and J 6 bases short, with 5 bases between. Germline CDR1 reads MNHEY; CDR2 reads SVGEGT. CDR3 in DNA: TGTGCCAGCAGTTACTCGGGAAATGGCTACACCTTC. The encoded protein is CASSYSGNGYTF.

This clone was seen ten or more times. The chain couples TRBV4-2 to TRBJ1-5, with TRBD1 identical over 8 bases. CDR1 is LGHNA and CDR2 is YNFKEQ in the germline V gene. V shed 3 bases, J shed 0 bases, and the junction held 1 base outside the gene matches. The CDR3 has 15 amino acids. CDR3 sequence: CASSQTGDSNQPQHF. DNA of the CDR3: TGTGCCAGCAGCCAGACAGGGGATAGCAATCAGCCCCAGCATTTT.